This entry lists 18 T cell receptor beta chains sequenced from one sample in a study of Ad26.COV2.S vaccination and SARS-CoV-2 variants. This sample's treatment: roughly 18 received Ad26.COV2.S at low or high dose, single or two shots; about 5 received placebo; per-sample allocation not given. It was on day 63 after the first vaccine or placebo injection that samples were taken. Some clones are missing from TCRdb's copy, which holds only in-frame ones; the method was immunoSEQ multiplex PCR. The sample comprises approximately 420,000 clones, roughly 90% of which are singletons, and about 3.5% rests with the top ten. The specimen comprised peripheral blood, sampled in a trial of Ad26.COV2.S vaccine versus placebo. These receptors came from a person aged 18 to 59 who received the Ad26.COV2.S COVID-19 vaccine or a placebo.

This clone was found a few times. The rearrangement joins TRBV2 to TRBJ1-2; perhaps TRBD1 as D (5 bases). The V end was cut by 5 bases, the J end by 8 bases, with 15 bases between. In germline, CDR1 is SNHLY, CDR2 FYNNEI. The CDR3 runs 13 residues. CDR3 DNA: TGTGCCAGCAGTCCCGGGACCGTTCCCGGCTACACCTTC. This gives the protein CASSPGTVPGYTF.

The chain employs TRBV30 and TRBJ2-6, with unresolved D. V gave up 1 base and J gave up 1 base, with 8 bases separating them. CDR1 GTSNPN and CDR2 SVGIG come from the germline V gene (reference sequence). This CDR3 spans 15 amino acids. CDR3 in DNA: TGTGCCTGGAGTGCAGGAAGATCTGGGGCCAACGTCCTGACTTTC. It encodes CAWSAGRSGANVLTF.

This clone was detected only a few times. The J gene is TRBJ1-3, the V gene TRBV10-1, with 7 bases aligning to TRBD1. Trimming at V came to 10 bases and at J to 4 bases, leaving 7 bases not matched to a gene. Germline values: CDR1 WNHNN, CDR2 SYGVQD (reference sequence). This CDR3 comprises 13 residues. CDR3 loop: CATQGTAGNTIYF. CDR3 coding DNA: TGCGCCACACAAGGGACAGCGGGAAACACCATATATTTT.

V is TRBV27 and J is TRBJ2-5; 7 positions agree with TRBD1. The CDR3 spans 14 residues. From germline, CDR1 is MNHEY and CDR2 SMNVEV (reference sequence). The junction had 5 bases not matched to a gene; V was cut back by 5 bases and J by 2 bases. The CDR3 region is CASSLLGQQETQYF. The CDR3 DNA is TGTGCCAGCAGTCTTCTGGGACAGCAAGAGACCCAGTACTTC.

The chain's CDR3 is CATSEGTDYGYTF. CDR3 DNA sequence: TGTGCCACCAGTGAAGGGACAGACTATGGCTACACCTTC. The chain recombines TRBV24-1 with TRBJ1-2; 7 nucleotides agree with TRBD1. V lost 4 bases, J lost 3 bases, and 1 base stayed unmatched. Germline loops: CDR1 KGHDR, CDR2 SFDVKD. The CDR3 loop spans 13 amino acids.

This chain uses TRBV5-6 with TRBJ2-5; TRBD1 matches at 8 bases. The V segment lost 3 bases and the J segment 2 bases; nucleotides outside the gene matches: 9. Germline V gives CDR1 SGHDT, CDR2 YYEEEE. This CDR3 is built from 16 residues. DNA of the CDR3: TGTGCCAGCAGCTCTAAATGGACAGGGTCGCAAGAGACCCAGTACTTC. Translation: CASSSKWTGSQETQYF.

This CDR3 reads CASSRAGERLFF. The CDR3 nucleotides are TGTGCCAGTAGCCGGGCAGGGGAGAGACTGTTTTTT. The chain couples TRBV6-5 to TRBJ1-4; D might be TRBD1 (6 bases). Germline V gives CDR1 MNHEY, CDR2 SVGAGI. This CDR3 is 12 amino acids long. The germline V and J ends were trimmed by 9 bases and 13 bases, with 18 bases remaining between them.

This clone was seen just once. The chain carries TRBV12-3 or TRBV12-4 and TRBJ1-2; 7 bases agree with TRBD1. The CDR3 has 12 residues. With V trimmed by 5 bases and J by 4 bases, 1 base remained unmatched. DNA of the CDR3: TGTGCCAGCAGTACAGGGGCCTATGGCTACACCTTC. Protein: CASSTGAYGYTF.

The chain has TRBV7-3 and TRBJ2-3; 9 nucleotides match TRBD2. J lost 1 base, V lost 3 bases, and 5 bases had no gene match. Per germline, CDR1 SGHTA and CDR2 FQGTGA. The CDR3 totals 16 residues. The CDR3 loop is CASSFNSGGRTDTQYF. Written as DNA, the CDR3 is TGTGCCAGCAGCTTCAATAGCGGGGGACGCACAGATACGCAGTATTTT.

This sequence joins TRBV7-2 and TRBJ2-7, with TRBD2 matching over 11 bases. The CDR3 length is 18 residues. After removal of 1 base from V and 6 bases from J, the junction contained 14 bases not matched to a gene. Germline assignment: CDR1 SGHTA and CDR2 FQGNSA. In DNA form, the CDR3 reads TGTGCCAGCAGCTTAGTTGGACAGATTAGCGGGGGGGCTCTCGAGCAGTACTTC. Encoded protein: CASSLVGQISGGALEQYF.

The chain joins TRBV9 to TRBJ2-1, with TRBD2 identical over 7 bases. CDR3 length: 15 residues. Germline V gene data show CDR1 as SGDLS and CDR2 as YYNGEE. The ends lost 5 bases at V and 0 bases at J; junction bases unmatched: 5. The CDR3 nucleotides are TGTGCCAGCAGTACCGGGGGGAGCTCCTACAATGAGCAGTTCTTC. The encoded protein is CASSTGGSSYNEQFF.

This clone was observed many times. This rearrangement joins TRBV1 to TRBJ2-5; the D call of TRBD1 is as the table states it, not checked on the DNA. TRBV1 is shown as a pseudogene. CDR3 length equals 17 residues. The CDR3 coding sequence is TGCACCAGCAGCCAGGGGGGACAGGGGCTCGGTCAAGAGACCCAGTACTTC. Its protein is CTSSQGGQGLGQETQYF.

Written as DNA, the CDR3 is TGTGCCACCAGTGATACTCGACAGGGGGGTGGGACAGATACGCAGTATTTT. Protein product: CATSDTRQGGGTDTQYF. This chain connects TRBV24-1 to TRBJ2-3; TRBD1 matches 9 bases. Germline CDR1 and CDR2: KGHDR and SFDVKD. This CDR3 region has 17 residues. With V trimmed by 3 bases and J by 3 bases, 9 bases remained unmatched.

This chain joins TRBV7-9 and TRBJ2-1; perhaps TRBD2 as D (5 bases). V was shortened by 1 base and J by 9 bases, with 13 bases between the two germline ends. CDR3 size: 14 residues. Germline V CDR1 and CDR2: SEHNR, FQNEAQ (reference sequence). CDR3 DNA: TGTGCCAGCAGCTTAGGGGGTTTAGCGAGTGAGCAGTTCTTC. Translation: CASSLGGLASEQFF. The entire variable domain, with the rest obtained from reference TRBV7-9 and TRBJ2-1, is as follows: DTGVSQNPRHKITKRGQNVTFRCDPISEHNRLYWYRQTLGQGPEFLTYFQNEAQLEKSRLLSDRFSAERPKGSFSTLEIQRTEQGDSAMYLCASSLGGLASEQFFGPGTRLTVL.

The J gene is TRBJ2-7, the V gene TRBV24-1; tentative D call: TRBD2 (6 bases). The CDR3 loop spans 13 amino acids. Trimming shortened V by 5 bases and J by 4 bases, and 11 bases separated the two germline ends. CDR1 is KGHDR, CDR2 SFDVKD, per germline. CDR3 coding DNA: TGTGCCACCAGTGTTCCAGGGAGGTACGAGCAGTACTTC. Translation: CATSVPGRYEQYF.

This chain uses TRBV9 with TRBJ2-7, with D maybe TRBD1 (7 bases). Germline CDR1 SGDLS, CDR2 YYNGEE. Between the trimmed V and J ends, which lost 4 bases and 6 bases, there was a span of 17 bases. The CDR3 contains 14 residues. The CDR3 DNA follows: TGTGCCAGCAGCCAGGGGGGCGGGCGGTCCGAGCAGTACTTC. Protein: CASSQGGGRSEQYF.

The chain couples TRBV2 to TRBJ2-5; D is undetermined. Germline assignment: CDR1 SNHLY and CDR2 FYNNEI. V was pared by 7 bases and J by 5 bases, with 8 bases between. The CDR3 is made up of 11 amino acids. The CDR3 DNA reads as TGTGCCAGCATCCCTGGGGAGACCCAGTACTTC. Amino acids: CASIPGETQYF. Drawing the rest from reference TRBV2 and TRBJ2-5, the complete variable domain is EPEVTQTPSHQVTQMGQEVILRCVPISNHLYFYWYRQILGQKVEFLVSFYNNEISEKSEIFDDQFSVERPDGSNFTLKIRSTKLEDSAMYFCASIPGETQYFGPGTRLLVL.

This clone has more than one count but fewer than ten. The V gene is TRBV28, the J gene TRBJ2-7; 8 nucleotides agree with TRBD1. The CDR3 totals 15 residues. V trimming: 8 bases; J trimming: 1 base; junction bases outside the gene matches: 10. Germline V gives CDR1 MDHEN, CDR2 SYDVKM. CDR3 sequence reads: CASGLGQAGSYEQYF. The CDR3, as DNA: TGTGCCAGCGGTCTGGGACAGGCGGGATCCTACGAGCAGTACTTC.